The 17 T cell receptor beta chains below come from one sample, sequenced in a study of T-cell reconstitution after alpha-beta-depleted transplantation in children. Unique molecular identifiers featured in how the TCRbeta library was prepared. TCRdb reprocessed the PCR reads via MiXCR and lists one record per CDR3 protein. There are hundreds of thousands of distinct CDR3 sequences in the sample; 10% to 15% occur only once, and roughly 4.3% lies in the top ten. The sequences come from PBMCs, collected from the stem cell graft. The receptors originated from a human donor who donated a stem cell graft to a child with Fanconi anemia.

This clonotype has only a few counts. The chain combines TRBV6-2 or TRBV6-3 with TRBJ1-6; D unresolved. Deletions cut 4 bases from V and 4 bases from J, with 8 bases between. The CDR3 loop spans 14 amino acids. Germline V CDR1 and CDR2: MNHEY, SVGEGT. CDR3 DNA: TGTGCCAGCAGTTCGGTTCGATATAATTCACCCCTCCACTTT. This encodes CASSSVRYNSPLHF.

This clonotype was counted a few times. The rearrangement links TRBV15 to TRBJ2-5; D is possibly TRBD2 (5 bases). CDR3 length equals 16 residues. CDR1 is LNHNV and CDR2 is YYDKDF in the germline V gene (reference sequence). Trimming cost V 5 bases and J 1 base, with 17 bases left between them. CDR3 sequence reads: CATSHPWESFQETQYF. As DNA, the CDR3 is TGTGCCACCAGCCATCCCTGGGAGAGCTTCCAAGAGACCCAGTACTTC.

The CDR3 nucleotides read TGCGCCAGCAGCCAAGGGGGAGGGGTAGAGACCCAGTACTTC. Translation gives CASSQGGGVETQYF. This sequence joins TRBV4-1 and TRBJ2-5, with TRBD2 identical over 7 bases. The CDR3 runs to 14 residues. The germline CDR1 and CDR2 sequences are MGHRA and YSYEKL. V was pared by 1 base and J by 4 bases, with 3 bases of the junction left unmatched.

This clonotype has only a few counts. The chain carries TRBV15 and TRBJ1-5; no clear D gene. Germline V CDR1 and CDR2: LNHNV, YYDKDF (reference sequence). V lost 1 base and J lost 4, with 5 bases in between. The CDR3 contains 13 residues. The CDR3 DNA is TGTGCCACCAGCAGAGGAGGGAATCAGCCCCAGCATTTT. Translation gives CATSRGGNQPQHF.

This clonotype was counted ten times or more. The rearrangement uses TRBV5-1 and TRBJ1-2; D remains ambiguous. CDR1 is SGHRS, CDR2 YFSETQ, per germline. CDR3 length: 16 residues. V lost 0 bases and J lost 8, with 20 bases in between. CDR3 loop: CASSLAGWTGRGGYTF. In DNA form, the CDR3 reads TGCGCCAGCAGCTTGGCGGGTTGGACGGGAAGAGGCGGCTACACCTTC.

This clonotype has more than one count but fewer than ten. The chain is built from TRBV12-3 or TRBV12-4 and TRBJ2-3, with D possibly TRBD2 on 6 matching bases. The V end lost 5 bases, the J end lost 1 base, and 25 bases lay between the germline ends. The CDR3 spans 19 residues. CDR3 bases: TGTGCCAGCAGTCATGGGGGGAAAACAGGACGGTATGGCACAGATACGCAGTATTTT. It codes for CASSHGGKTGRYGTDTQYF.

V and J are TRBV11-2 and TRBJ2-2; unclear D gene. V lost 5 bases and J lost 3, with 10 bases in between. The CDR3 length is 14 residues. Germline-derived CDR1 and CDR2 are SGHAT and FQNNGV. The CDR3, as DNA: TGTGCCAGCAGCCGGCGGTCGGACACCGGGGAGCTGTTTTTT. Its translation is CASSRRSDTGELFF. The full variable domain, with the rest looked up from reference TRBV11-2 and TRBJ2-2, is EAGVAQSPRYKIIEKRQSVAFWCNPISGHATLYWYQQILGQGPKLLIQFQNNGVVDDSQLPKDRFSAERLKGVDSTLKIQPAKLEDSAVYLCASSRRSDTGELFFGEGSRLTVL.

This clonotype showed up many times. The rearrangement joins TRBV5-1 to TRBJ2-5; D gene uncertain. Germline CDR1 is SGHRS and CDR2 is YFSETQ. Trimming removed 0 bases from V and 2 bases from J, with 5 bases in between. The CDR3 runs 13 residues. The CDR3 DNA reads TGCGCCAGCAGCTTGGCGCAGCAAGAGACCCAGTACTTC. The encoded protein is CASSLAQQETQYF.

This clonotype turned up a few times. The J gene is TRBJ2-7, the V gene TRBV29-1, with D tentatively TRBD1 (5 bases). Germline lookup yields CDR1 SQVTM and CDR2 ANQGSEA. V was clipped by 2 bases and J by 1 base, with 9 bases between them. The CDR3 is 13 amino acids. DNA of the CDR3: TGCAGCGTTGAATCCCCAGGGTCCTACGAGCAGTACTTC. Translating gives CSVESPGSYEQYF.

This chain uses TRBV3-1 with TRBJ2-1; 8 nucleotides match TRBD2. The V gene end was trimmed by 5 bases and the J gene end by 4 bases; junction bases not matched to a gene: 10. Germline V gene lookup returns CDR1 LGHDT and CDR2 YNNKEL (reference sequence). CDR3 length: 16 residues. In nucleotides, the CDR3 is TGTGCCAGCAGCTACGATTCAGCGGGGGCATACAATGAGCAGTTCTTC. Its translation is CASSYDSAGAYNEQFF.

In DNA, the CDR3 is TGTGCCAGCATTCGCTACTCCGATTCTAGCGGGGGGGCTTTCTTC. Translated, it gives CASIRYSDSSGGAFF. The chain combines TRBV12-3 or TRBV12-4 with TRBJ2-1; 12 bases agree with TRBD2. V was clipped by 7 bases and J by 16 bases; unmatched bases: 17. This CDR3 has 15 residues.

This clonotype was seen a few times. The rearrangement joins TRBV5-1 to TRBJ2-2, with 10 bases aligning to TRBD2. Germline assignment: CDR1 SGHRS and CDR2 YFSETQ. J gave up 4 bases and V 4 bases, and 4 bases lay outside the gene matches. The CDR3 contains 15 residues. CDR3 sequence: CASSQRGGPTGELFF. CDR3 DNA sequence: TGCGCCAGCAGCCAGCGGGGGGGCCCCACCGGGGAGCTGTTTTTT.

About this clonotype: The germline gene is not matched at one end of the junction; a read error may be the cause. The genes are TRBV18 and TRBJ2-7, with D tentatively TRBD1 or TRBD2 (5 bases each). Germline V gives CDR1 KGHSH, CDR2 LQKENI. This CDR3 has 14 amino acids. The chain's CDR3 is CAGSPPGLLYEQYF. For the CDR3, the DNA is TGTGCCGGCTCACCCCCGGGGCTACTCTACGAGCAGTACTTC.

Notes on this clonotype: The conserved final phenylalanine or tryptophan is absent from the CDR3, which likely points to a read error. The chain employs TRBV5-1 and TRBJ2-6, with D maybe TRBD1 (5 bases). CDR1 SGHRS and CDR2 YFSETQ come from the germline V gene. The V end lost 0 bases, the J end lost 4 bases, and 8 bases lay between the germline ends. The CDR3 loop spans 15 amino acids. The CDR3 coding sequence is TGCGCCAGCAGCTTGGCAGGGTCCGGGGCCAACGTCCTGACTTGC. It encodes CASSLAGSGANVLTC.

A remark on this clonotype: The junction and the germline gene differ at one end; a read error may be behind it. The chain is built from TRBV20-1 and TRBJ2-3, with D possibly called TRBD1 or TRBD2 (5 bases each). The CDR3 totals 16 residues. The germline CDR1 and CDR2 sequences are DFQATT and SNEGSKA (reference sequence). In nucleotides, the CDR3 is TGCAGTGCCAGAGCGTGGGGGTCGGATCCGAAAAATACGCAGTATTTT. This sequence encodes CSARAWGSDPKNTQYF.

V usage is TRBV7-2 and J usage is TRBJ1-6; 8 bases agree with TRBD1. The CDR3 spans 15 residues. Germline trimming cut 5 bases from V and 9 bases from J; bases unmatched to any gene: 9. Germline V gene sequence: CDR1 SGHTA, CDR2 FQGNSA. The CDR3 DNA reads as TGTGCCAGCAGCGCCTCGGGACAGGCCCCTTCACCCCTCCACTTT. The encoded protein is CASSASGQAPSPLHF.

There are a few counts of this clonotype. The gene calls are TRBV4-2 and TRBJ1-1, with D maybe TRBD1 (5 bases). CDR3 length: 16 residues. Germline lookup yields CDR1 LGHNA and CDR2 YNFKEQ. V was shortened by 2 bases and J by 3 bases, with 16 bases between the two germline ends. The chain's CDR3 is CASSQSAGTRDTEAFF. CDR3 coding DNA: TGTGCCAGCAGCCAATCCGCCGGGACCCGTGACACTGAAGCTTTCTTT.